The 5 T cell receptor beta chains reported below all come from one sample, sequenced in a study of lymphopenia after photon versus proton radiotherapy. Some clones are missing from TCRdb's copy, which holds only in-frame ones; the method was immunoSEQ multiplex PCR. Of 55,000 to 70,000 clones in the sample, 85% to 95% were seen once. This specimen was peripheral blood, taken from a patient treated with photon-based radiotherapy. The receptors derive from a woman aged 40-49 years with cholangiocarcinoma.

The chain uses TRBV30 and TRBJ1-6; D remains ambiguous. This CDR3 is built from 15 residues. V was pared by 4 bases and J by 2 bases, with 12 bases between. Germline V gene lookup returns CDR1 GTSNPN and CDR2 SVGIG (reference sequence). CDR3 residues: CAWTAASTYNSPLHF. CDR3 sequence (DNA): TGTGCCTGGACCGCCGCGTCTACCTATAATTCACCCCTCCACTTT.

The V and J genes are TRBV5-1 and TRBJ2-1; 7 bases match TRBD2. Trimming cost V 0 bases and J 7 bases; bases outside gene matches: 7. In germline, CDR1 is SGHRS, CDR2 YFSETQ. CDR3 size: 15 residues. The CDR3 reads CASSLAAGSENEQFF. CDR3 sequence (DNA): TGCGCCAGCAGCTTGGCAGCGGGGTCAGAGAATGAGCAGTTCTTC.

The genes are TRBV6-5 and TRBJ2-7, with D perhaps assigned TRBD1 or TRBD2 (6 bases each). Germline loops: CDR1 MNHEY, CDR2 SVGAGI. CDR3 length: 14 residues. Trimming stripped 0 bases from V and 9 bases from J, with 15 bases between. The CDR3 here is CASSYSRGEKGQYF. In DNA, the CDR3 is TGTGCCAGCAGTTACTCGAGGGGGGAGAAGGGGCAGTACTTC.

The rearrangement links TRBV6-5 to TRBJ2-1, with D tentatively TRBD2 (7 bases). The CDR3 covers 16 residues. Trimming took 1 base from V and 1 from J, leaving 11 bases between them. Germline-derived CDR1 and CDR2 are MNHEY and SVGAGI. CDR3 residues: CASSYLRGPSYNEQFF. Here the CDR3 DNA reads TGTGCCAGCAGTTACTTGCGGGGGCCATCCTACAATGAGCAGTTCTTC.

CDR3 region: CATSTSGGAPTDTQYF. In DNA, the CDR3 is TGTGCCACCAGCACTAGCGGGGGGGCCCCCACAGATACGCAGTATTTT. This chain uses TRBV15 with TRBJ2-3; 12 bases agree with TRBD2. Trimming cost V 4 bases and J 2 bases; bases outside gene matches: 4. Germline-derived CDR1 and CDR2 are LNHNV and YYDKDF (reference sequence). The CDR3 has 16 residues.